This T cell receptor (beta chain) is drawn from a study of shared clonotypes between healthy human individuals. Generated by immunoSEQ multiplex PCR, the TCRdb table keeps only in-frame clones and is missing some. Of approximately 740,000 clones in the sample, over 65% were seen once. The CDR3 has 15 amino acids. Germline lookup yields CDR1 SGHVS and CDR2 FQNEAQ. Trimming at V came to 3 bases and at J to 3 bases, leaving 4 bases not matched to a gene. This receptor was identified in a woman aged 30 to 39 in good health. Source material: memory CD4+ T cells sorted from blood. Subset reported: CD45RA-negative fraction. The chain joins TRBV7-8 to TRBJ2-7; 11 bases are a match to TRBD1. The CDR3, as DNA: TGTGCCAGCAGCTTCTCCGGGACAGGGGGCTACGAGCAGTACTTC. This gives the protein CASSFSGTGGYEQYF.